This T cell receptor beta chain was documented in a study of T cell responses to AZD1222 COVID-19 vaccine. Overall study results and limits: None of the repertoires were sampled until the peak T cell response had passed. A rise in Spike-specific TCR breadth and depth followed two AZD1222 doses.

Between the trimmed V and J ends, which lost 0 bases and 3 bases, there was a span of 11 bases. The CDR3 extends over 15 amino acids. Germline V gene sequence: CDR1 SGHNT, CDR2 YENEEA. A remark on this clone: Its matching antigen is unknown.

Repertoires were generated with immunoSEQ multiplex PCR, while TCRdb's copy carries only in-frame clones and drops some. The table has 100,000 to 150,000 clones, about 90% seen once; the top ten hold roughly a tenth. The material sequenced was peripheral blood, taken on day 0 of AZD1222 vaccination. This chain joins TRBV11-3 and TRBJ2-5; D not certain. This clonotype originated in an adult in good health. The CDR3: CASSLDAKDEETQYF. The CDR3 coding sequence is TGTGCCAGCAGCTTAGATGCGAAGGACGAAGAGACCCAGTACTTC.